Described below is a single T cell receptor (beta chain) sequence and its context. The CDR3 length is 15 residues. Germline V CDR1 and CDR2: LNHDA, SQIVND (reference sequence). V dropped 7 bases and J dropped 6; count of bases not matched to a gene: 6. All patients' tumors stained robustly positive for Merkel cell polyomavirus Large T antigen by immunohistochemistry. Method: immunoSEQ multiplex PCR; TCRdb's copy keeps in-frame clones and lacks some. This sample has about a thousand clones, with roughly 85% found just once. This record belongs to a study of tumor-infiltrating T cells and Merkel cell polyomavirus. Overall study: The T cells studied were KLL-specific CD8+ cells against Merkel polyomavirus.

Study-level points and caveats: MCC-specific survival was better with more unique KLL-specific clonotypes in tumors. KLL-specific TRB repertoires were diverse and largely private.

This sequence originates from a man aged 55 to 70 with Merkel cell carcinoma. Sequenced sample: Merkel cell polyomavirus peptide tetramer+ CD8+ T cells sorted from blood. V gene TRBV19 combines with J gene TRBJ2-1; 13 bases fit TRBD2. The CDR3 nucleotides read TGTGCCAGTACCGTTGGGACTAGCGGGACCAATGAGCAGTTCTTC. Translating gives CASTVGTSGTNEQFF.